The sequence of this T cell receptor (beta chain) was determined in a study of blood T cell repertoires in COVID-19. This clone was counted between two and nine times. The junction had 15 bases not matched to a gene; V was cut back by 10 bases and J by 6 bases. The CDR3 has 16 residues. Germline V lookup: CDR1 WSHSY, CDR2 SAAADI. TCRdb keeps only in-frame clones here, not all; method: immunoSEQ multiplex PCR. The sample has about 100,000 clones, about 88% seen once. Source material: peripheral blood. The sequence came from a man between 25 and 39 years old in a cohort sampled during active COVID-19. The rearrangement links TRBV10-2 to TRBJ2-3; 11 bases are a match to TRBD2. DNA for the CDR3: TGCGCCACCACCCCGCTAGCGGGGGGACGATCTGATACGCAGTATTTT. Translation gives CATTPLAGGRSDTQYF.